At least ten counts were recorded for the clone carrying this T cell receptor beta chain. This CDR3 is 20 amino acids long. With 1 base clipped from V and 0 bases from J, the junction kept 17 bases outside the gene matches. Germline-derived CDR1 and CDR2 are SGHVS and FQNEAQ. It was RNA transcripts that yielded the amplified TCR beta CDR3 regions. The HTBI primer set drove a first-round RT-PCR of the TCR CDR3. A single record per CDR3 protein comes from TCRdb applying MiXCR to the multiplex PCR reads. In the table there are roughly 570,000 distinct CDR3 sequences, roughly 50% of which are singletons. This record comes from a study of T cells in Graves' hyperthyroidism and ophthalmopathy. Graves' hyperthyroidism was deemed stable given no ophthalmopathy progression within 18 months. Exclusions: uncontrolled infection, other autoimmune disease, pregnancy, lactation. The study based diagnoses on clinical symptoms, serum thyroxine and TRAb, thyroid ultrasound and orbital computed tomography.

The V call is TRBV7-8, the J call TRBJ2-7; TRBD2 agrees at 8 bases. The sequence was collected from a woman aged 18-29 years with Graves' hyperthyroidism. Material for sequencing was peripheral blood or thyroid tissue (not recorded which). The CDR3 region has the DNA TGTGCCAGCAGCTTAGGGGAACTAGCGGTCCCCCCTTGGGGCTCCTACGAGCAGTACTTC. Translating it yields CASSLGELAVPPWGSYEQYF.